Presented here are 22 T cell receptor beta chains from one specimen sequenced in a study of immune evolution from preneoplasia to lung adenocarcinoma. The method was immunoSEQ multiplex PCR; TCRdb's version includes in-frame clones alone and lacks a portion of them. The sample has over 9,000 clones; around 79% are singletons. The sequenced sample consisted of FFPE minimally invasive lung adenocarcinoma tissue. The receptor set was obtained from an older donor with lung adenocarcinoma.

CDR3 DNA: TGTGCCAGCAGTGGAAAAGGGACCAATGAGCAGTTCTTC. Translated, it gives CASSGKGTNEQFF. This chain uses TRBV6-1 with TRBJ2-1; D tentatively reads TRBD1 or TRBD2 (5 bases each). The V and J ends lost 4 bases and 6 bases respectively, with 10 bases between them. This CDR3 has 13 amino acids. Germline CDR1 MNHNS, CDR2 SASEGT.

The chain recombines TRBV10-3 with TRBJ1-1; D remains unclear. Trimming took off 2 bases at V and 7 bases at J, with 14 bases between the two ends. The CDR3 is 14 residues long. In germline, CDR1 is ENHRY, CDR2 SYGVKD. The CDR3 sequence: CAISERVGLVEAFF. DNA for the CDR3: TGTGCCATCAGTGAGAGGGTAGGTTTGGTTGAAGCTTTCTTT.

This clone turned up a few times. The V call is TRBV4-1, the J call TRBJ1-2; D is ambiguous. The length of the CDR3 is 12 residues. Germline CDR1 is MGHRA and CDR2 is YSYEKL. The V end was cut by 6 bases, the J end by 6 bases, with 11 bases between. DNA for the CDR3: TGCGCCAGCAGAGCAGGCCACGATGGCTACACCTTC. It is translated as CASRAGHDGYTF.

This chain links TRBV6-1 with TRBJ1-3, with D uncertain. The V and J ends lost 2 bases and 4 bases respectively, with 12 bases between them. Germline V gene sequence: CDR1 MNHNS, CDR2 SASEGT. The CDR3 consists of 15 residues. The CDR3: CASSEQRGMGNTIYF. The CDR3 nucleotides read TGTGCCAGCAGTGAACAGCGGGGAATGGGAAACACCATATATTTT.

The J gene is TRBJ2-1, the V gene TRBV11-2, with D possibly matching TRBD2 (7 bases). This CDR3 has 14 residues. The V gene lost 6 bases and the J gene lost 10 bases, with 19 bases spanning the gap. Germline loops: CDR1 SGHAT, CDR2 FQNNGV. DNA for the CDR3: TGTGCCAGCAGTTACACCCGGGGGGCGCAGGAGCAGTTCTTC. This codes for CASSYTRGAQEQFF.

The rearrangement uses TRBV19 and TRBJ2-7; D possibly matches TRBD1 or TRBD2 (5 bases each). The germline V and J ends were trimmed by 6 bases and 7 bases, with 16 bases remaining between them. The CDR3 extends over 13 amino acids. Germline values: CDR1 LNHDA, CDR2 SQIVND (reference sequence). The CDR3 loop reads CASSRDRTGEQYF. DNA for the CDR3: TGTGCCAGTAGCAGGGATCGTACGGGGGAGCAGTACTTC.

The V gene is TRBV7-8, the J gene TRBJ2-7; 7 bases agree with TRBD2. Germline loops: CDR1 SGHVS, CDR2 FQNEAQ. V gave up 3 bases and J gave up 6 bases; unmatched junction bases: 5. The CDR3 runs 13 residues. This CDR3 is CASSLRTSSEQYF. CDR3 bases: TGTGCCAGCAGCTTGAGGACTAGTTCCGAGCAGTACTTC.

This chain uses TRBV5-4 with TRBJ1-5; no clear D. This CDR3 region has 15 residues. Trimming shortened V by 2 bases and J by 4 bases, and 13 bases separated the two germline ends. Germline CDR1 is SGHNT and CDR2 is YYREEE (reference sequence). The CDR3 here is CASSLGPGENQPQHF. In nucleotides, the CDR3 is TGTGCCAGCAGCTTAGGGCCGGGCGAGAATCAGCCCCAGCATTTT.

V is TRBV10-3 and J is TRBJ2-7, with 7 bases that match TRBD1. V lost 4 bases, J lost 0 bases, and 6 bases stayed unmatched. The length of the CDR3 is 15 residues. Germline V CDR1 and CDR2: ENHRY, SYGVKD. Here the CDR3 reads CAISAKQGTSYEQYF. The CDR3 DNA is TGTGCCATCAGTGCCAAACAGGGGACCTCCTACGAGCAGTACTTC.

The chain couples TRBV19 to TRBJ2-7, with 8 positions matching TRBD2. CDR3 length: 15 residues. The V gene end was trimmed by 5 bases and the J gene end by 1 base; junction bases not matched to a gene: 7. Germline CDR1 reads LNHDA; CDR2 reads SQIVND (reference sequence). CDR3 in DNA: TGTGCCAGTAGTCTCTTTCCGGGAGGGTCCTACGAGCAGTACTTC. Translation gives CASSLFPGGSYEQYF.

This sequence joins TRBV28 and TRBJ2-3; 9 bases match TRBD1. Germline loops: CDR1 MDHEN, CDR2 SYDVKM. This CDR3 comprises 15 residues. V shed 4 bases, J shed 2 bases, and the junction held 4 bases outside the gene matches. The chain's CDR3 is CASSSTGGNTDTQYF. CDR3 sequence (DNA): TGTGCCAGCAGTTCAACAGGGGGCAACACAGATACGCAGTATTTT.

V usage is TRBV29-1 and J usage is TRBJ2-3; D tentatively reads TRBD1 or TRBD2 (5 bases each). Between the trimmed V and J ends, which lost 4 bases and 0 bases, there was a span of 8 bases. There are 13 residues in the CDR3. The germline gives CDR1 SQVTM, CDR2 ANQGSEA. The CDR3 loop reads CSVAGPSTDTQYF. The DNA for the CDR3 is TGCAGCGTTGCGGGACCAAGCACAGATACGCAGTATTTT.

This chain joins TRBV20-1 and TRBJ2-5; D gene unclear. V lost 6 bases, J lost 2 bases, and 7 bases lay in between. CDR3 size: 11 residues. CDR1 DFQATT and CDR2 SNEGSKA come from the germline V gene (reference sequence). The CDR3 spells CSAPLQETQYF. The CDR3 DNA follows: TGCAGTGCCCCCCTTCAAGAGACCCAGTACTTC.

The CDR3 nucleotides read TGTGCTAGCTGGGGGGACAGCCAAGAGACTAACTATGGCTACACCTTC. Its translation: CASWGDSQETNYGYTF. The rearrangement uses TRBV12-5 and TRBJ1-2, with TRBD1 identical over 7 bases. Per germline, CDR1 LGHNT and CDR2 FRNRAP. Trimming cost V 9 bases and J 0 bases; bases outside gene matches: 13. This CDR3 comprises 16 residues.

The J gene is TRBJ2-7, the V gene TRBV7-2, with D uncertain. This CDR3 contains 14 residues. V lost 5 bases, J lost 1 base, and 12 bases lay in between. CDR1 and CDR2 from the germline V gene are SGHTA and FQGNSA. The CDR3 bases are TGTGCCAGCAGCAAAGCCCTCATATCCTACGAGCAGTACTTC. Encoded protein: CASSKALISYEQYF.

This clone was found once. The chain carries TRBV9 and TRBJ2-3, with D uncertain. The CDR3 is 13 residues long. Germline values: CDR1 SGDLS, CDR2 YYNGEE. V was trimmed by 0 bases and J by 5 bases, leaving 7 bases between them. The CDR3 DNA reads TGTGCCAGCAGCGTAGAGGGATTAGATACGCAGTATTTT. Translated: CASSVEGLDTQYF.

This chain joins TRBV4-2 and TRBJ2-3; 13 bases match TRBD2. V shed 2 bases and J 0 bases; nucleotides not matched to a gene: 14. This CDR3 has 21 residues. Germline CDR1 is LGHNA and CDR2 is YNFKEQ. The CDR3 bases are TGTGCCAGCAGCCAACCAGGACTAGCGGGAGCGAGCCTTACTAGCACAGATACGCAGTATTTT. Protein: CASSQPGLAGASLTSTDTQYF.

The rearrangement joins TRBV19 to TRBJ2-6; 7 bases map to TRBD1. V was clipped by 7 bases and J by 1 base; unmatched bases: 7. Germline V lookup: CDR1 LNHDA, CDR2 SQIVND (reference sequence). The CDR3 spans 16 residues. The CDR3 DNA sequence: TGTGCCAGTACCCGGACAGGTAGGTCTGGGGCCAACGTCCTGACTTTC. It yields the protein CASTRTGRSGANVLTF.

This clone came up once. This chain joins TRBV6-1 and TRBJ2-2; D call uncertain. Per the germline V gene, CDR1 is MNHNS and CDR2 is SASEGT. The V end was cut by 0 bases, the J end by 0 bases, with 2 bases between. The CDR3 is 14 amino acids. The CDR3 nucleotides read TGTGCCAGCAGTGAAGCCCCGAACACCGGGGAGCTGTTTTTT. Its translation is CASSEAPNTGELFF.

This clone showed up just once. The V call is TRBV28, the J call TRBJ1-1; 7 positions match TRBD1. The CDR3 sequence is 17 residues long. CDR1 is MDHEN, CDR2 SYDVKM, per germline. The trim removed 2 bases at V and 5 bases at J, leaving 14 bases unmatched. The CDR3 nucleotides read TGTGCCAGCAGTTTACCTCTATCTCCAGGGGGGAGGACTGAAGCTTTCTTT. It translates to CASSLPLSPGGRTEAFF.

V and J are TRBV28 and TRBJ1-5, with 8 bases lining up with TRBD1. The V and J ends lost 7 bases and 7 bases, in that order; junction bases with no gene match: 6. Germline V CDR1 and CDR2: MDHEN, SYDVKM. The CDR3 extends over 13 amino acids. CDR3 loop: CASIGTGRQPQHF. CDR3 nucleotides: TGTGCCAGCATTGGGACAGGTCGCCAGCCCCAGCATTTT.

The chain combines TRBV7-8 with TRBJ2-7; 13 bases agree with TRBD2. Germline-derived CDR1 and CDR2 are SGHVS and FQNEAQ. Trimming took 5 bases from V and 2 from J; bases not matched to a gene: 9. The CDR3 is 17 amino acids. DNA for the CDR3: TGTGCCAGCAGCATTTACGGACTAGCGGGGGAAACCTACGAGCAGTACTTC. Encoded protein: CASSIYGLAGETYEQYF. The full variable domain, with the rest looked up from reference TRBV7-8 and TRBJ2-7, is GAGVSQSPRYKVAKRGQDVALRCDPISGHVSLFWYQQALGQGPEFLTYFQNEAQLDKSGLPSDRFFAERPEGSVSTLKIQRTQQEDSAVYLCASSIYGLAGETYEQYFGPGTRLTVT.